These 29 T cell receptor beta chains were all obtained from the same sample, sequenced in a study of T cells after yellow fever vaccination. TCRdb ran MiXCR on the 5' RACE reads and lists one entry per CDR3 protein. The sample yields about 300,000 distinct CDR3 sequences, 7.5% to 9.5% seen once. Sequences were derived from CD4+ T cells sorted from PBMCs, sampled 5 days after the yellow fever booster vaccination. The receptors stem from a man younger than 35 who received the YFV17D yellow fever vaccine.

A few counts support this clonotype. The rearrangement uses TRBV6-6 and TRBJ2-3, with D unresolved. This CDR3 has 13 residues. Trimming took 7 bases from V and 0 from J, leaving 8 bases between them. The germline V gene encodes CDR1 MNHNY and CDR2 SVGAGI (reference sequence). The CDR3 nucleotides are TGTGCCAGCATCCACGGTAGCACAGATACGCAGTATTTT. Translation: CASIHGSTDTQYF.

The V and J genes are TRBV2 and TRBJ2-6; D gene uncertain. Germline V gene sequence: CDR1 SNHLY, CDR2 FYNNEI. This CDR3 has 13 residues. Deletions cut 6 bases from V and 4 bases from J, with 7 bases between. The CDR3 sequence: CASSPRGANVLTF. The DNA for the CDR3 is TGTGCCAGCAGCCCCAGGGGGGCCAACGTCCTGACTTTC.

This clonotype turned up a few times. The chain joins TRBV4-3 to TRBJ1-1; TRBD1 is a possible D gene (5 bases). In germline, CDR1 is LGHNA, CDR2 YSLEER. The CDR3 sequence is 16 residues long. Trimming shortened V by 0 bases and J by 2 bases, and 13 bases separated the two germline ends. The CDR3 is CASSQDVIGQNTEAFF. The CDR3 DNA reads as TGCGCCAGCAGCCAAGATGTAATAGGACAAAACACTGAAGCTTTCTTT.

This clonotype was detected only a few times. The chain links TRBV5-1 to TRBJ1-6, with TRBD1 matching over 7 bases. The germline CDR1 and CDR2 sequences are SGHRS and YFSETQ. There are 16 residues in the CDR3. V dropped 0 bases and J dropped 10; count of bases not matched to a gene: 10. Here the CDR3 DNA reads TGCGCCAGCAGCTTGGGGGAGACAGGGTGGGGGTCACCCCTCCACTTT. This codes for CASSLGETGWGSPLHF. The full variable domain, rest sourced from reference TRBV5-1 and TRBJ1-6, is KAGVTQTPRYLIKTRGQQVTLSCSPISGHRSVSWYQQTPGQGLQFLFEYFSETQRNKGNFPGRFSGRQFSNSRSEMNVSTLELGDSALYLCASSLGETGWGSPLHFGNGTRLTVT.

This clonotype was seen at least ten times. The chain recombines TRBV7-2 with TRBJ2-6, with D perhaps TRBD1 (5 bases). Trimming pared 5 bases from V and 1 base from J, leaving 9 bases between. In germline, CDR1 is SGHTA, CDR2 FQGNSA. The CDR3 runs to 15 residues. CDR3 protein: CASSPRASGANVLTF. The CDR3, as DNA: TGTGCCAGCAGCCCCAGGGCTTCTGGGGCCAACGTCCTGACTTTC.

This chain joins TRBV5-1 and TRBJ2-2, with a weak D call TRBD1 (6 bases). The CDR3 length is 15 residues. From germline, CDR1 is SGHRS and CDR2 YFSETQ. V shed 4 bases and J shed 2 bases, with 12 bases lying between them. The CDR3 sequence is CASSPWTDNTGELFF. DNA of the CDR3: TGCGCCAGCAGCCCATGGACAGATAACACCGGGGAGCTGTTTTTT. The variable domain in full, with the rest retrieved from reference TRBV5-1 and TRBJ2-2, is KAGVTQTPRYLIKTRGQQVTLSCSPISGHRSVSWYQQTPGQGLQFLFEYFSETQRNKGNFPGRFSGRQFSNSRSEMNVSTLELGDSALYLCASSPWTDNTGELFFGEGSRLTVL.

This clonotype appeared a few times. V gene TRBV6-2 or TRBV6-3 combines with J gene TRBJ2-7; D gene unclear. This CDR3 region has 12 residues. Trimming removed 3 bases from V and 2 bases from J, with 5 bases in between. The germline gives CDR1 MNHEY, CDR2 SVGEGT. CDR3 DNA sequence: TGTGCCAGCAGTTATCCCACCTACGAGCAGTACTTC. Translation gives CASSYPTYEQYF.

The CDR3 is CASSLRGVEETQYF. The CDR3 coding sequence is TGTGCCAGCAGTTTACGCGGGGTCGAAGAGACCCAGTACTTC. This chain uses TRBV12-3 or TRBV12-4 with TRBJ2-5, with TRBD2 as a possible D gene (6 bases). There are 14 residues in the CDR3. The V end was cut by 2 bases, the J end by 3 bases, with 10 bases between.

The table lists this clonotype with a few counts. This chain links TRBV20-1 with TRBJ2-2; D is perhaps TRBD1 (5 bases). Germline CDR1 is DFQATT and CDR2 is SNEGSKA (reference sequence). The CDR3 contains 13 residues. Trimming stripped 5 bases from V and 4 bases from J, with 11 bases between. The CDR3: CSAPSGLTGELFF. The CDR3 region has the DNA TGCAGTGCTCCCTCAGGGCTCACCGGGGAGCTGTTTTTT.

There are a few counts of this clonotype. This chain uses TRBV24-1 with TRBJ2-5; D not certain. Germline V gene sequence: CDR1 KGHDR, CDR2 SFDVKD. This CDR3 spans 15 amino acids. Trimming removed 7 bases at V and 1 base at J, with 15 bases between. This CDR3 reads CATSAGSGSQETQYF. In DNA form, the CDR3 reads TGTGCCACCAGCGCAGGATCGGGCAGCCAAGAGACCCAGTACTTC.

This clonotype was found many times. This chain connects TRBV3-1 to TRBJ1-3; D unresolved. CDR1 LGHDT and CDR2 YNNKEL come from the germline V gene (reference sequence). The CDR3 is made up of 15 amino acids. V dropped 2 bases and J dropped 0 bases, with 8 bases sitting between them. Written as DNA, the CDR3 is TGTGCCAGCAGCCAACGACCCATCTCTGGAAACACCATATATTTT. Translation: CASSQRPISGNTIYF.

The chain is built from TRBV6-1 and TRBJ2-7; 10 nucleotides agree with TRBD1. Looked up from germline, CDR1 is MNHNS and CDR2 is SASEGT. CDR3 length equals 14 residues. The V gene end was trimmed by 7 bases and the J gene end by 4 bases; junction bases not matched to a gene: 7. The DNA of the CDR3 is TGTGCCAGCAACCCCGGGACAGGGGCTTACGAGCAGTACGTC. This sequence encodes CASNPGTGAYEQYV.

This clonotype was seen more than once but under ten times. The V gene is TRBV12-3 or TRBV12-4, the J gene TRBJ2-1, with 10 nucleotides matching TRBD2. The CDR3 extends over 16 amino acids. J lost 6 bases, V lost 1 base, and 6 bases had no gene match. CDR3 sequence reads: CASSLGAGGPGNEQFF. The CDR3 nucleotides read TGTGCCAGCAGTTTAGGAGCGGGGGGGCCGGGCAATGAGCAGTTCTTC.

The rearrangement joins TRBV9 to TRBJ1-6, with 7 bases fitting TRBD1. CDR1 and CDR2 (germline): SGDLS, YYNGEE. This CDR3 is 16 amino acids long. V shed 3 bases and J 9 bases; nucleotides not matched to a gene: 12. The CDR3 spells CASSAGPQGVASPLHF. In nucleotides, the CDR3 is TGTGCCAGCAGCGCGGGGCCCCAGGGGGTAGCTTCACCCCTCCACTTT.

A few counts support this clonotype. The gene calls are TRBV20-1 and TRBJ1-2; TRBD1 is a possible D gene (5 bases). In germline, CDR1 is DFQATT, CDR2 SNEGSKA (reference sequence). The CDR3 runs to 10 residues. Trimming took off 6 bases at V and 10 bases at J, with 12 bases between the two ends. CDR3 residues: CSALTGVYTF. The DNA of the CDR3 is TGCAGTGCCCTCACGGGGGTCTACACCTTC.

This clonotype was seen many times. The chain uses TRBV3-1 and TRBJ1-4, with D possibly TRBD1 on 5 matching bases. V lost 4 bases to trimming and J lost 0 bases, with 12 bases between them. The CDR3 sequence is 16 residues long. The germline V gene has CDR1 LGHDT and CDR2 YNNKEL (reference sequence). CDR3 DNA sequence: TGTGCCAGCAGCCGATGGGACGAGGCAACTAATGAAAAACTGTTTTTT. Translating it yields CASSRWDEATNEKLFF. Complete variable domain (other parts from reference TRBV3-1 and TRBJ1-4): DTAVSQTPKYLVTQMGNDKSIKCEQNLGHDTMYWYKQDSKKFLKIMFSYNNKELIINETVPNRFSPKSPDKAHLNLHINSLELGDSAVYFCASSRWDEATNEKLFFGSGTQLSVL.

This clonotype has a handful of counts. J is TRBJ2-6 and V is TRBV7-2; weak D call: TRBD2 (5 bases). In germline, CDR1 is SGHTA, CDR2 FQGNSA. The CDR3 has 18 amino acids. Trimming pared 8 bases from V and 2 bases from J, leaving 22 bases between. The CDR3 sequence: CASLLFRLEGAGANVLTF. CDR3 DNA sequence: TGTGCCAGCCTACTTTTCCGTTTAGAGGGTGCTGGGGCCAACGTCCTGACTTTC. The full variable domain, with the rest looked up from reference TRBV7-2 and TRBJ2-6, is GAGVSQSPSNKVTEKGKDVELRCDPISGHTALYWYRQSLGQGLEFLIYFQGNSAPDKSGLPSDRFSAERTGGSVSTLTIQRTQQEDSAVYLCASLLFRLEGAGANVLTFGAGSRLTVL.

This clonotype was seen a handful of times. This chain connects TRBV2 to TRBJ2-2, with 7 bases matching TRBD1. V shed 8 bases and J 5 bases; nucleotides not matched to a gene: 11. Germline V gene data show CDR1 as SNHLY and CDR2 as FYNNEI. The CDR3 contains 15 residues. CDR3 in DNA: TGTGCCAGCGCTCCTCGGGACAGACATACCGGGGAGCTGTTTTTT. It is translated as CASAPRDRHTGELFF. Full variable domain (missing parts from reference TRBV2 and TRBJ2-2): EPEVTQTPSHQVTQMGQEVILRCVPISNHLYFYWYRQILGQKVEFLVSFYNNEISEKSEIFDDQFSVERPDGSNFTLKIRSTKLEDSAMYFCASAPRDRHTGELFFGEGSRLTVL.

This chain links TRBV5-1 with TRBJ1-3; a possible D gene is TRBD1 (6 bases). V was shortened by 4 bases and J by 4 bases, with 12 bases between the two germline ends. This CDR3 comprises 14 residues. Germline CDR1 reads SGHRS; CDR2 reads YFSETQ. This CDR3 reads CASSREGGGNTIYF. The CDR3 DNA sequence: TGCGCCAGCAGCCGCGAGGGGGGAGGAAACACCATATATTTT. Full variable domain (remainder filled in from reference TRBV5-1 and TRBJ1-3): KAGVTQTPRYLIKTRGQQVTLSCSPISGHRSVSWYQQTPGQGLQFLFEYFSETQRNKGNFPGRFSGRQFSNSRSEMNVSTLELGDSALYLCASSREGGGNTIYFGEGSWLTVV.

CDR3 sequence reads: CASSSTGTGFEKLFF. Written as DNA, the CDR3 is TGTGCCAGCAGCTCCACCGGGACAGGGTTTGAAAAACTGTTTTTT. The chain links TRBV5-5 to TRBJ1-4; 9 bases map to TRBD1. There are 15 residues in the CDR3. Germline values: CDR1 SGHKS, CDR2 YYEKEE (reference sequence). Trimming cost V 3 bases and J 7 bases; bases outside gene matches: 7.

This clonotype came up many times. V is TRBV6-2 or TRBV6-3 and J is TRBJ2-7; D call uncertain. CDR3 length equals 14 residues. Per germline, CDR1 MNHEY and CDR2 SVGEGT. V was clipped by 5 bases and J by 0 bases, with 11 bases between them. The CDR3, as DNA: TGTGCCAGCAGTGAACCCGGGTCCTCCTACGAGCAGTACTTC. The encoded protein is CASSEPGSSYEQYF.

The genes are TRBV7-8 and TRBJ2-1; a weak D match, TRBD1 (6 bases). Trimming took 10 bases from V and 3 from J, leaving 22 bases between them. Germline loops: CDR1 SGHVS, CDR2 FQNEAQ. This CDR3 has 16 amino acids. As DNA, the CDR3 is TGTGCCACCACGGGATGGAACAGGGAGCGCTACAATGAGCAGTTCTTC. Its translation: CATTGWNRERYNEQFF. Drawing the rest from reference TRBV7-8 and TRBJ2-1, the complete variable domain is GAGVSQSPRYKVAKRGQDVALRCDPISGHVSLFWYQQALGQGPEFLTYFQNEAQLDKSGLPSDRFFAERPEGSVSTLKIQRTQQEDSAVYLCATTGWNRERYNEQFFGPGTRLTVL.

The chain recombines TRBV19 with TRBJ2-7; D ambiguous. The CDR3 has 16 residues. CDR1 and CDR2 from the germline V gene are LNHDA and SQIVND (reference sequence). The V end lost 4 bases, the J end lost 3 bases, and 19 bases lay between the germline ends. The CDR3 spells CASSTPGRLDVYEQYF. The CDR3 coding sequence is TGTGCCAGTAGTACCCCGGGTCGCCTAGATGTCTACGAGCAGTACTTC.

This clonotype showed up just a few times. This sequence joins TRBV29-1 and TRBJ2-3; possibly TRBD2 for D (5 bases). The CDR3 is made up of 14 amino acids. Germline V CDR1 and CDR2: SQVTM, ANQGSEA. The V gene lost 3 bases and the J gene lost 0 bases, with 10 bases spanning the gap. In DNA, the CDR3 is TGCAGCGTTGAGCGGGCCCCTAGCACAGATACGCAGTATTTT. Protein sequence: CSVERAPSTDTQYF.

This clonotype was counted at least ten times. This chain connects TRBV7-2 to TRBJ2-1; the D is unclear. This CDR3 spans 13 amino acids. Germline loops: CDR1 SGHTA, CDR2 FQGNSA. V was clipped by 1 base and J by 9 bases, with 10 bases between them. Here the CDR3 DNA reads TGTGCCAGCAGCTTAGAAGCGTTGGGTGAGCAGTTCTTC. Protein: CASSLEALGEQFF.

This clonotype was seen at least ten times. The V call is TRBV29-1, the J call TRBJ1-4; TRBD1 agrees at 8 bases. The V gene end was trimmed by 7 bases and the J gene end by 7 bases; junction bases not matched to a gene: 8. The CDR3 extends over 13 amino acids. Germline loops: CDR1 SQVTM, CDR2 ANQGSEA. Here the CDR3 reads CSAGQGSGEKLFF. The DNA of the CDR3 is TGCAGCGCCGGACAGGGCTCGGGTGAAAAACTGTTTTTT.

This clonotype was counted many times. CDR3 sequence reads: CASSPDGFYEQYF. The CDR3 bases are TGTGCCAGCAGCCCTGATGGATTTTACGAGCAGTACTTC. The rearrangement uses TRBV7-2 and TRBJ2-7; D call uncertain. The germline V gene encodes CDR1 SGHTA and CDR2 FQGNSA. This CDR3 is built from 13 residues. Deletions cut 5 bases from V and 4 bases from J, with 12 bases between.

DNA of the CDR3: TGCAGTGCCCGTGTGCCTCTGGGCCATGGCTACACCTTC. This encodes CSARVPLGHGYTF. The rearrangement joins TRBV20-1 to TRBJ1-2; D is ambiguous. V lost 6 bases and J 6 bases, leaving 17 bases between the germline ends. This CDR3 comprises 13 residues. Germline V gene sequence: CDR1 DFQATT, CDR2 SNEGSKA (reference sequence).

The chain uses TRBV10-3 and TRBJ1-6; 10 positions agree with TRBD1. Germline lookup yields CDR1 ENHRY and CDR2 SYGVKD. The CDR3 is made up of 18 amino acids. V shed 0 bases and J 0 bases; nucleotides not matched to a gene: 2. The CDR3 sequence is CAISESGTGASYNSPLHF. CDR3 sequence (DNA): TGTGCCATCAGTGAGTCGGGGACAGGGGCCTCCTATAATTCACCCCTCCACTTT.